Following are 6 T cell receptor beta chains from one sample sequenced in a study of beta chain features in type 1 diabetes. Every bit of the isolated RNA underwent reverse transcription, so sequencing read expressed TCRB transcripts. Some clones are missing from TCRdb's copy, which holds only in-frame ones; the method was immunoSEQ multiplex PCR. Altogether hundreds of thousands of clones are present, roughly 13% being singletons, with the ten largest covering less than 0.025%. Antigen specificity for these receptors is unknown. The study, taken as a whole, reports: Moderate but significant shortening of TCRB CDR3s was recorded in all four CD4+ subsets from Type 1 diabetes patients.

Material for sequencing was naive CD4+ T cells from blood. All receptors derive from a man between 18 and 35 years old with type 1 diabetes.

V usage is TRBV30 and J usage is TRBJ1-3; no definite D call. Germline-derived CDR1 and CDR2 are GTSNPN and SVGIG (reference sequence). V lost 3 bases and J 2 bases, leaving 8 bases between the germline ends. The CDR3 length is 13 residues. CDR3 amino acids: CAWSKGAGNTIYF. CDR3 in DNA: TGTGCCTGGAGCAAGGGCGCTGGAAACACCATATATTTT.

This clone came up a few times. The rearrangement links TRBV29-1 to TRBJ2-7; 11 bases fit TRBD2. Per germline, CDR1 SQVTM and CDR2 ANQGSEA. The CDR3 extends over 16 amino acids. The ends lost 4 bases at V and 2 bases at J; junction bases unmatched: 10. The CDR3 nucleotides are TGCAGCGTTGTCCCCGGGACTAGCGGCTCGCCCTACGAGCAGTACTTC. This encodes CSVVPGTSGSPYEQYF.

Only a few counts were recorded for this clone. DNA for the CDR3: TGTGCCAGCAGTGAACTTCATGAGCAGTTCTTC. It codes for CASSELHEQFF. V and J are TRBV6-5 and TRBJ2-1; no clear D gene. V was pared by 5 bases and J by 8 bases, with 7 bases between. The CDR3 loop spans 11 amino acids. CDR1 MNHEY and CDR2 SVGAGI come from the germline V gene.

The gene calls are TRBV6-1 and TRBJ2-4; D gene uncertain. V gave up 6 bases and J gave up 1 base, with 10 bases separating them. The CDR3 spans 14 residues. CDR1 is MNHNS, CDR2 SASEGT, per germline. The CDR3 sequence: CASRTGHAKNIQYF. The CDR3 DNA sequence: TGTGCCAGCAGGACTGGGCATGCCAAAAACATTCAGTACTTC.

The chain joins TRBV7-9 to TRBJ1-2; possible D gene TRBD1, 5 bases. Germline CDR1 SEHNR, CDR2 FQNEAQ (reference sequence). The length of the CDR3 is 14 residues. Trimming removed 3 bases from V and 4 bases from J, with 12 bases in between. CDR3 sequence reads: CASSFAGHSYGYTF. CDR3 DNA: TGTGCCAGCAGCTTCGCCGGACACAGCTATGGCTACACCTTC.

The chain is built from TRBV7-3 and TRBJ1-6; possible D gene TRBD1, 5 bases. CDR3 size: 15 residues. V gave up 5 bases and J gave up 7 bases, with 15 bases separating them. Germline V CDR1 and CDR2: SGHTA, FQGTGA. CDR3 DNA sequence: TGTGCCAGCAGCCCCCAGGGCAGGGAAAATTCACCCCTCCACTTT. Its translation: CASSPQGRENSPLHF.